Listed below are T cell receptor beta chains from one sample, sequenced in a study of PD-1 blockade in classical Hodgkin lymphoma. Assay used: immunoSEQ multiplex PCR; TCRdb lists only in-frame clones, some missing. The repertoire holds roughly 9,900 clones, around nine tenths seen once, with 13% to 15% in the top ten. Material: peripheral blood mononuclear cells (PBMCs), obtained at baseline. These TCRs come from a human donor with classical Hodgkin lymphoma. Each CDR3 is given without its conserved first and last residue. Fields, in order: V gene, CDR3 protein.

>TRBV19
ASSTTGKSEAF
>TRBV5-8
ASSHRPFGNQPQH
>TRBV6-5
ASRDELNTGELF
>TRBV14
ASTPTSGKFNEQF
>TRBV4-2
ASSQEGLGRDNEQF
>TRBV6-6
ASRPRDLGFDEQY
>TRBV25-1
ASIRDFTDTQY
>TRBV19
ASRIADLGTNVLT
>TRBV7-9
ASSSLWGASGRAYNEQF
>TRBV10-2
ASSESNLGFTDTQY
>TRBV12-5
ASGLVPGYGEETQY
>TRBV18
ASSPEGGEAF
>TRBV6-6
ASSRLAGDYNEQF
>TRBV7-3
ASSLVPGTGGTDTQY
>TRBV7-9
ASSFGLAGLIYEQY
>TRBV28
ASSFEDEQY
>TRBV6-1
ASNGGRYYNEQF
>TRBV29-1
SVPIHGGANYGYT
>TRBV11-3
ASSKAGAGTGELF
>TRBV10-1
ARKSDRGRYEQY
>TRBV19
ASRGDRGFSETQY
>TRBV29-1
SVTSGQLYEQY
>TRBV5-8
ASAGDQPQH
>TRBV19
ASSYRQKSNQPQH
>TRBV27
ASSLTGWNYGYT
>TRBV6-4
ASSEQGSNQPQH
>TRBV5-1
ASSQGLAGVDEQF
>TRBV2
ASSYSDNEQF
>TRBV28
ASSFFNTEAF
>TRBV7-9
ASSFVTEAF
>TRBV27
ASSLSMWDTEAF
>TRBV15
ATSRVTLLEREQY
>TRBV28
ASSSFKNEQF
>TRBV6-1
ASSEENTEAF
>TRBV6-1
ASSVSRTGSSYEQY
>TRBV5-4
ASSRASGKADNEQF
>TRBV5-1
ASSRGQGINGYT
>TRBV7-2
ASSVSGTTQETQY
>TRBV6-6
ASSLRPVAEAF
>TRBV12-5
ASGFWSFGSGELF
>TRBV7-3
ASSPGWGANVLT
>TRBV5-8
ASSQGWGEQF
>TRBV5-1
ASSLFAEEGGYT
>TRBV11-2
ASSLDRRDEQY
>TRBV4-2
ASSAPGTDSYEQY
>TRBV5-1
ASSGTVGNYGYT
>TRBV5-1
ASSPGGGTGELF
>TRBV9
ASSGRQGRIYEQY
>TRBV30
AWSRGTNTEAF
>TRBV6-5
ASSPGHFTEAF
>TRBV5-4
ASSLARSVVIYGYT
>TRBV15
ATRGSDSNQPQH
>TRBV27
ASSFGEGNIQY